This T cell receptor beta chain emerged from a study of OX40 agonist ivuxolimab in advanced cancers. The investigators sampled blood at baseline, at cycle 4 day 1, and at cycle 7 day 1. Some clones are missing from TCRdb's copy, which holds only in-frame ones; the method was immunoSEQ multiplex PCR. Of more than 70,000 clones listed, around 90% are singletons. Germline lookup yields CDR1 SNHLY and CDR2 FYNNEI. Deletions cut 3 bases from V and 0 bases from J, with 12 bases between. The CDR3 runs to 15 residues. This chain joins TRBV2 and TRBJ2-7; D gene uncertain. Here the sequenced sample was CD4+ or CD8+ T cells sorted from blood, taken in a trial of the OX40 agonist ivuxolimab. The clonotype originates from an adult with an advanced solid tumor such as melanoma, head and neck, liver or kidney cancer. The CDR3 sequence is CASSESFSYSYEQYF. CDR3 coding DNA: TGTGCCAGCAGTGAGAGTTTCTCGTACTCCTACGAGCAGTACTTC.